The sequence of this TCR beta chain was determined in a study of beta chain features in type 1 diabetes. General study findings and limits: HLA effects on TCRB rearrangement stayed unresolved here. Among patients with Type 1 diabetes, TCRB CDR3s were moderately but significantly shorter in every one of the four CD4+ subsets. Over-representation of high TCR-expressing cells was a possible consequence of cDNA sequencing. A potential PCR bias toward shorter templates would be equal in patient and control samples.

cDNA synthesis used the whole RNA isolate, giving expressed TCRB sequences. Produced via immunoSEQ multiplex PCR; TCRdb's table is partial and in-frame only. The sample has about 300,000 clones, 13% seen once; the top ten hold 0.015%. Germline lookup yields CDR1 SGHTA and CDR2 FQGNSA. CDR3 length equals 12 residues. Between the trimmed V and J ends, which lost 5 bases and 5 bases, there was a span of 9 bases. About this clone: Its antigen is undetermined.

Every sorted population was more than 98% pure. The receptor comes from a woman aged 18-30 years with type 1 diabetes. The rearrangement links TRBV7-2 to TRBJ1-2, with a weak D call TRBD1 (5 bases). Source material: naive CD4+ T cells from blood. The CDR3 spells CASSLRVYGYTF. CDR3 coding DNA: TGTGCCAGCAGCCTCAGGGTATATGGCTACACCTTC.